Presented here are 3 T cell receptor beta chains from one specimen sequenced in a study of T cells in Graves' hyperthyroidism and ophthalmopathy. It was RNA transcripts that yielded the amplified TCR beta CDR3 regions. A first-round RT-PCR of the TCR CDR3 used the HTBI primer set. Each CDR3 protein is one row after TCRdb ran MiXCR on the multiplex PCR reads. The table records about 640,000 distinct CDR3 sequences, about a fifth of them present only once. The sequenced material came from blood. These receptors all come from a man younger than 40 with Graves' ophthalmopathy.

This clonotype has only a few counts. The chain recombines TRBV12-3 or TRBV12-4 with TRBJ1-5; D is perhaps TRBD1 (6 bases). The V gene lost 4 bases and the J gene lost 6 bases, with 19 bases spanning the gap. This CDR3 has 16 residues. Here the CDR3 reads CASSSIGGQGGQPQHF. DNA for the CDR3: TGTGCCAGCAGTTCGATAGGGGGGCAGGGAGGTCAGCCCCAGCATTTT.

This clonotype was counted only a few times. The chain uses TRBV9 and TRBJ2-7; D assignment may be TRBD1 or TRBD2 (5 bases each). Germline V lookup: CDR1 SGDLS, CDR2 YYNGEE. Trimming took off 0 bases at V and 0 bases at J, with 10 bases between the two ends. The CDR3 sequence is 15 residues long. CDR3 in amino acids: CASSVGGAGSYEQYF. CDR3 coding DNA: TGTGCCAGCAGCGTAGGAGGGGCGGGCTCCTACGAGCAGTACTTC.

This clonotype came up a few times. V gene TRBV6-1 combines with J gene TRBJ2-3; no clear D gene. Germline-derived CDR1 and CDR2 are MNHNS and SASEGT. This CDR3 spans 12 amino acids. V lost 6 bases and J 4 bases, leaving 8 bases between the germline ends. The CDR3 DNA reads TGTGCCAGCAGCCACCGAGCAGATACGCAGTATTTT. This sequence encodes CASSHRADTQYF.